This TCR beta chain is drawn from a study of cytomegalovirus exposure and HLA in healthy donors. As for the study in general: HLA-typed donors contributed 65 million to 85 million unique TCRs, which were held in an early data release.

The CDR3 length is 17 residues. Germline loops: CDR1 KGHSH, CDR2 LQKENI. V lost 5 bases and J 7 bases, leaving 24 bases between the germline ends. Of note for this clone: As yet, its antigen is unknown.

General study results and limits: Presence/absence analyses supposed approximately even sequencing depth among donors. Across HLA loci, a later analysis found differing TCR association rates, with DRB1 most and HLA-C fewest.

The PCR employed 60 Vbeta primers together with 13 Jbeta primers. TCRdb's table, derived via immunoSEQ multiplex PCR, lists solely in-frame clones and lacks some. The sample has 100,000 to 150,000 clones; roughly three quarters are singletons. The gene calls are TRBV18 and TRBJ2-1, with D possibly being TRBD1 (6 bases). Sequenced sample: PBMCs. The sequence came from a man aged 25-45 years in good health and CMV-seropositive. CDR3 DNA: TGTGCCAGCTCAACATTTTCCAACAGGGCGATTAGAAATGAGCAGTTCTTC. Encoded protein: CASSTFSNRAIRNEQFF.